The subject of this entry is one TCR beta chain. Amplification used 60 Vbeta primers and 13 Jbeta primers. Clones were sequenced by immunoSEQ multiplex PCR, and TCRdb holds only the in-frame ones, with some missing. The sample table sets out about 140,000 clones. The sample belongs to a study of cytomegalovirus exposure and HLA in healthy donors. The germline V gene has CDR1 MNHNS and CDR2 SASEGT. The J segment lost 4 bases and the V segment lost 11 bases, leaving 13 bases of the junction unmatched. This CDR3 contains 14 residues. This clonotype was sampled from a man between 40 and 49 years old in good health and CMV-seronegative. V and J are TRBV6-1 and TRBJ1-1, with 7 positions matching TRBD1. The sample taken for sequencing was PBMCs. The CDR3: CAGCTGAGSTEAFF. CDR3 nucleotides: TGTGCCGGTTGTACAGGGGCAGGTAGCACTGAAGCTTTCTTT.